One sample yielded the 5 T cell receptor beta chains listed below, sequenced in a study of a mutant IDH1 vaccine in newly diagnosed glioma. The sample's time point: baseline, week 1 (first vaccination visit). Sample treatment: pre-vaccination baseline after standard-of-care therapy. The data were produced by immunoSEQ multiplex PCR, yet TCRdb's version contains in-frame clones alone and is incomplete. The data contain 70,000 or so clones, around 80% of them singletons. The material was peripheral blood mononuclear cells (PBMCs), obtained from a glioma patient treated with radiotherapy, temozolomide or both. The receptor source for this set is a woman between 18 and 29 years old with glioma. Some clones in this sample may be carry-over from other donors' samples.

The rearrangement links TRBV2 to TRBJ1-1; D uncertain. The germline gives CDR1 SNHLY, CDR2 FYNNEI. The length of the CDR3 is 12 residues. V shed 3 bases and J shed 5 bases, with 7 bases lying between them. The CDR3 loop reads CASSDLKTEAFF. CDR3 bases: TGTGCCAGCAGTGATCTTAAAACTGAAGCTTTCTTT.

This clone has only a few counts. The chain is built from TRBV14 and TRBJ2-1, with no clear D. CDR3 length: 13 amino acids. Germline V gene sequence: CDR1 SGHDN, CDR2 FVKESK. V lost 1 base and J lost 6, with 7 bases in between. DNA of the CDR3: TGTGCCAGCAGCCAAGTAGCCGGCAATGAGCAGTTCTTC. This codes for CASSQVAGNEQFF.

The chain is built from TRBV29-1 and TRBJ2-6, with D uncertain. Trimming removed 6 bases at V and 13 bases at J, with 19 bases between. CDR1 is SQVTM and CDR2 is ANQGSEA in the germline V gene. The CDR3 runs 13 residues. CDR3 sequence reads: CSVPWPSPEVLTF. CDR3 DNA sequence: TGCAGCGTCCCTTGGCCCTCCCCCGAAGTCCTGACTTTC.

V and J are TRBV5-1 and TRBJ2-4; 10 bases are shared with TRBD2. Germline CDR1 SGHRS, CDR2 YFSETQ. Trimming removed 3 bases from V and 1 base from J; junction bases left unmatched: 13. The CDR3 has 19 amino acids. This chain's CDR3 is CASSSSGRAPVVAKNIQYF. The CDR3 coding sequence is TGCGCCAGCAGCTCCAGCGGGAGGGCCCCGGTGGTTGCCAAAAACATTCAGTACTTC.

The sample holds one count of this clone. The chain uses TRBV7-2 and TRBJ1-2, with 9 bases fitting TRBD1. This CDR3 region has 14 residues. Germline assignment: CDR1 SGHTA and CDR2 FQGNSA. V lost 1 base to trimming and J lost 8 bases; unmatched junction nucleotides: 5. CDR3 DNA: TGTGCCAGCAGCTTAGGGGGACAGGGTGAGGGCTACACCTTC. It encodes CASSLGGQGEGYTF.